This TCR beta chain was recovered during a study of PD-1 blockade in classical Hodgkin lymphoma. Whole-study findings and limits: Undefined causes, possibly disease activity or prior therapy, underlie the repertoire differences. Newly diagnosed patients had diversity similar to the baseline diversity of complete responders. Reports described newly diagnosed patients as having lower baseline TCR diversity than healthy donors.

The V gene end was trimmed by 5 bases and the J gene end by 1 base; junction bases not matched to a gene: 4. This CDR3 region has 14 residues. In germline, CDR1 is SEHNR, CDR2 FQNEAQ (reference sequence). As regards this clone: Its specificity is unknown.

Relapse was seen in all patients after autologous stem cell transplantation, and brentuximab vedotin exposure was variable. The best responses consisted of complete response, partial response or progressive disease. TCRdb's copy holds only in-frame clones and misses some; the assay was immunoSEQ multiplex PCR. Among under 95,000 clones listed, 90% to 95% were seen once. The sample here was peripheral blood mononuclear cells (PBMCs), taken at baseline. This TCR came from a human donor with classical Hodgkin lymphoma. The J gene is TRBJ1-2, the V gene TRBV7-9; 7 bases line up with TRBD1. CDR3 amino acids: CASSTTGINYGYTF. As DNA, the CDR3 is TGTGCCAGCAGCACGACAGGGATTAACTATGGCTACACCTTC. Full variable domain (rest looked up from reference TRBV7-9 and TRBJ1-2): DTGVSQNPRHKITKRGQNVTFRCDPISEHNRLYWYRQTLGQGPEFLTYFQNEAQLEKSRLLSDRFSAERPKGSFSTLEIQRTEQGDSAMYLCASSTTGINYGYTFGSGTRLTVV.